The present entry profiles one TCR beta chain with its context. Its specificity is not known. This record comes from a study of cytomegalovirus exposure and HLA in healthy donors. Study outcomes and limitations: Earlier analysis looked at TCR beta V segments, and most were productive about 87% or about 30% of the time.

This PCR relied on a set of 60 Vbeta primers and 13 Jbeta primers. The data were produced by immunoSEQ multiplex PCR, yet TCRdb's version contains in-frame clones alone and is incomplete. The table records 180,000 or so clones, 60% to 80% of them present only once. The germline CDR1 and CDR2 sequences are MGHRA and YSYEKL. J lost 3 bases, V lost 4 bases, and 7 bases had no gene match. There are 16 residues in the CDR3. J is TRBJ2-2 and V is TRBV4-1, with 8 positions matching TRBD2. The sample consisted of PBMCs. This TCR was recovered from a woman between 35 and 50 years old in good health and CMV-seropositive. The CDR3 nucleotides are TGCGCCAGCAGCCGCGCACTAGCGGCGGACACCGGGGAGCTGTTTTTT. Translated: CASSRALAADTGELFF.